One sample yielded the 31 T cell receptor beta chains listed below, sequenced in a study of patients and donors after allogeneic stem cell transplantation. TCRdb re-analysed the RT-PCR reads in MiXCR, keeping a single row per CDR3 protein. Found here are about 960,000 distinct CDR3 sequences, about a sixth of them singletons; the top ten hold 5% to 7.5%. Material for sequencing was blood, either unsorted or a sorted T cell fraction (not recorded which). Receptors originate from a human donor who was either an allogeneic HSCT recipient or a stem cell or donor lymphocyte infusion donor (not recorded which). It is not recorded whose cells these are; they may come from a transplant donor.

This clonotype was recorded a few times. The genes are TRBV27 and TRBJ2-5; 9 bases line up with TRBD2. Germline V lookup: CDR1 MNHEY, CDR2 SMNVEV (reference sequence). CDR3 length: 16 amino acids. After removal of 0 bases from V and 4 bases from J, the junction contained 6 bases not matched to a gene. CDR3 DNA sequence: TGTGCCAGCAGTTTATCGGGCGGGAGGGCCCCAGAGACCCAGTACTTC. Encoded protein: CASSLSGGRAPETQYF.

V usage is TRBV7-9 and J usage is TRBJ2-7; a possible D gene is TRBD1 (6 bases). Trimming removed 5 bases at V and 6 bases at J, with 11 bases between. CDR3 size: 12 residues. Germline assignment: CDR1 SEHNR and CDR2 FQNEAQ (reference sequence). The CDR3 loop is CASSNRDSEQYF. The CDR3 DNA reads TGTGCCAGCAGCAACAGGGATAGCGAGCAGTACTTC.

The chain joins TRBV7-6 to TRBJ1-1; D not resolved. CDR3 length: 15 amino acids. The V end lost 4 bases, the J end lost 2 bases, and 14 bases lay between the germline ends. CDR1 is SGHVS, CDR2 FNYEAQ, per germline. The CDR3 reads CASSYSGQANTEAFF. The CDR3 DNA reads TGTGCCAGCAGCTATAGTGGGCAGGCCAACACTGAAGCTTTCTTT.

This clonotype was recorded a few times. The rearrangement uses TRBV12-3 or TRBV12-4 and TRBJ2-7; TRBD1 agrees at 8 bases. V shed 0 bases and J 2 bases; nucleotides not matched to a gene: 9. This CDR3 is 17 amino acids long. The CDR3 loop is CASSLAEGKQGAYEQYF. In DNA form, the CDR3 reads TGTGCCAGCAGTTTAGCGGAGGGGAAACAGGGGGCCTACGAGCAGTACTTC.

The table lists this clonotype with many counts. The chain combines TRBV6-1 with TRBJ2-2, with D unresolved. Germline lookup yields CDR1 MNHNS and CDR2 SASEGT. The CDR3 runs to 14 residues. V lost 6 bases to trimming and J lost 0 bases, with 8 bases between them. The CDR3 DNA reads TGTGCCAGCAGCCTCCTATCGAACACCGGGGAGCTGTTTTTT. This translates into CASSLLSNTGELFF.

This clonotype showed up just a few times. The rearrangement joins TRBV4-3 to TRBJ2-5; possible D gene TRBD1, 5 bases. CDR1 LGHNA and CDR2 YSLEER come from the germline V gene. The CDR3 totals 15 residues. Trimming left V 3 bases short and J 1 base short, with 12 bases between. The CDR3 protein is CASSQRSGPQETQYF. As DNA, the CDR3 is TGCGCCAGCAGCCAGAGGTCAGGGCCCCAAGAGACCCAGTACTTC.

This clonotype was seen a handful of times. V usage is TRBV3-1 and J usage is TRBJ2-3; TRBD2 aligns across 10 bases. V was clipped by 1 base and J by 0 bases; unmatched bases: 7. The germline V gene encodes CDR1 LGHDT and CDR2 YNNKEL (reference sequence). The CDR3 length is 18 residues. As DNA, the CDR3 is TGTGCCAGCAGCCAAGGGTCGCTAGCGGGGGCTAGCACAGATACGCAGTATTTT. Translated, it gives CASSQGSLAGASTDTQYF.

This clonotype was picked up a small number of times. The chain joins TRBV20-1 to TRBJ1-5; D uncertain. Looked up from germline, CDR1 is DFQATT and CDR2 is SNEGSKA (reference sequence). There are 13 residues in the CDR3. With 4 bases removed from V and 4 bases from J, the gap between germline ends came to 11 bases. CDR3 amino acids: CSATPSRNQPQHF. CDR3 nucleotide sequence: TGCAGTGCTACCCCTTCTCGAAATCAGCCCCAGCATTTT.

About this clonotype: It may be a read error: a sequence one base away is much more abundant. This rearrangement joins TRBV5-1 to TRBJ2-3; D is unresolved. The V gene's germline CDR1 is SGHRS and CDR2 YFSETQ. The CDR3 loop spans 14 amino acids. V was clipped by 1 base and J by 2 bases, with 8 bases between them. DNA for the CDR3: TGCGCCAGCAGCTTGTGTCGGATCACAGATACGCAGTATTTT. It specifies CASSLCRITDTQYF.

V and J are TRBV20-1 and TRBJ2-7, with a possible D match to TRBD2 (5 bases). This CDR3 has 15 residues. V lost 0 bases and J lost 3, with 15 bases in between. CDR1 and CDR2 from the germline V gene are DFQATT and SNEGSKA (reference sequence). Here the CDR3 DNA reads TGCAGTGCTAGAGATTTAAAGCCCGGGAACTACGAGCAGTACTTC. Translating it yields CSARDLKPGNYEQYF.

The V gene is TRBV11-2, the J gene TRBJ2-7; a possible D gene is TRBD2 (6 bases). In germline, CDR1 is SGHAT, CDR2 FQNNGV. V shed 4 bases and J shed 5 bases, with 18 bases lying between them. This CDR3 comprises 15 residues. The CDR3 DNA follows: TGTGCCAGCAGCTCCGATCCCGGGACTGCGAACGAGCAGTACTTC. It yields the protein CASSSDPGTANEQYF.

The chain links TRBV14 to TRBJ1-1; weak D call: TRBD1 (6 bases). CDR1 and CDR2 (germline): SGHDN, FVKESK. This CDR3 is built from 17 residues. Trimming took off 4 bases at V and 2 bases at J, with 20 bases between the two ends. The CDR3 is CASSRVYRQAQNTEAFF. The CDR3 DNA is TGTGCCAGCAGCCGTGTCTATAGACAGGCCCAAAACACTGAAGCTTTCTTT.

The chain couples TRBV20-1 to TRBJ2-7; D is undetermined. The length of the CDR3 is 11 residues. CDR1 is DFQATT, CDR2 SNEGSKA, per germline (reference sequence). Trimming cost V 3 bases and J 4 bases, with 7 bases left between them. The CDR3 DNA reads as TGCAGTGCTAGTGTGGGGTACGAGCAGTACTTC. Translation gives CSASVGYEQYF.

There are a few counts of this clonotype. V and J are TRBV5-1 and TRBJ1-2; no clear D gene. This CDR3 spans 13 amino acids. The V gene's germline CDR1 is SGHRS and CDR2 YFSETQ. V lost 3 bases, J lost 4 bases, and 10 bases lay in between. The CDR3 DNA reads as TGCGCCAGCAGCTGGGGATCTTCCTATGGCTACACCTTC. Protein product: CASSWGSSYGYTF.

This clonotype was recorded at least ten times. The chain carries TRBV24-1 and TRBJ2-3; D might be TRBD1 or TRBD2, each matching 5 bases. This CDR3 spans 13 amino acids. Trimming pared 10 bases from V and 1 base from J, leaving 11 bases between. Germline V gene data show CDR1 as KGHDR and CDR2 as SFDVKD. CDR3 nucleotide sequence: TGTGCCACAGCGGACAAAGGCACAGATACGCAGTATTTT. Translated: CATADKGTDTQYF.

There are a few counts of this clonotype. The V and J genes are TRBV25-1 and TRBJ1-6; TRBD1 aligns across 7 bases. The CDR3 covers 13 residues. The germline V gene encodes CDR1 MGHDK and CDR2 SYGVNS. Unmatched junction bases numbered 11, after V lost 7 bases and J lost 14 bases. The CDR3 DNA sequence: TGTGCCAGCACTGACTTCTACAGGGGAACCCTCCACTTT. It codes for CASTDFYRGTLHF.

CDR3 nucleotides: TGTGCCAGCAGGGAGCAGGGCTGGGGGGAGCTGTTTTTT. Translation: CASREQGWGELFF. The chain carries TRBV12-3 or TRBV12-4 and TRBJ2-2; D possibly corresponds to TRBD1 (5 bases). The V and J ends lost 6 bases and 8 bases respectively, with 13 bases between them. The CDR3 is made up of 13 amino acids.

The chain recombines TRBV5-1 with TRBJ2-7; TRBD1 matches 8 bases. The junction had 10 bases not matched to a gene; V was cut back by 7 bases and J by 1 base. Germline CDR1 is SGHRS and CDR2 is YFSETQ. The CDR3 spans 15 residues. CDR3 bases: TGCGCCAGCCCCTCGCCCGGGACAGGTTCCTACGAGCAGTACTTC. Translated: CASPSPGTGSYEQYF.

This clonotype has only a few counts. The rearrangement joins TRBV2 to TRBJ1-6, with D unresolved. V dropped 6 bases and J dropped 0 bases, with 12 bases sitting between them. The CDR3 spans 16 residues. Germline V CDR1 and CDR2: SNHLY, FYNNEI. The CDR3 sequence: CASRPGLSSYNSPLHF. In nucleotides, the CDR3 is TGTGCCAGCAGACCAGGCCTCAGCTCCTATAATTCACCCCTCCACTTT.

The gene calls are TRBV5-1 and TRBJ2-3; 10 bases align to TRBD1. Germline values: CDR1 SGHRS, CDR2 YFSETQ. V lost 2 bases, J lost 5 bases, and 8 bases stayed unmatched. The CDR3 has 16 residues. CDR3 region: CASSFLDRGIGDTQYF. The CDR3 region has the DNA TGCGCCAGCAGCTTCTTGGACAGGGGGATCGGAGATACGCAGTATTTT. The full variable domain, rest sourced from reference TRBV5-1 and TRBJ2-3, is KAGVTQTPRYLIKTRGQQVTLSCSPISGHRSVSWYQQTPGQGLQFLFEYFSETQRNKGNFPGRFSGRQFSNSRSEMNVSTLELGDSALYLCASSFLDRGIGDTQYFGPGTRLTVL.

This clonotype appeared a few times. The J gene is TRBJ2-5, the V gene TRBV20-1; tentatively, D is TRBD1 or TRBD2 (5 bases each). CDR1 and CDR2 (germline): DFQATT, SNEGSKA (reference sequence). This CDR3 region has 12 residues. V lost 1 base to trimming and J lost 6 bases, with 9 bases between them. Here the CDR3 DNA reads TGCAGTGCTAGAGCCGGGACCCAGACCCAGTACTTC. Its protein product is CSARAGTQTQYF.

This chain connects TRBV6-5 to TRBJ2-7; 10 bases are shared with TRBD2. V was pared by 0 bases and J by 0 bases, with 5 bases of the junction left unmatched. CDR1 is MNHEY, CDR2 SVGAGI, per germline. The CDR3 loop spans 17 amino acids. CDR3 amino acids: CASSYSISGRYSYEQYF. The CDR3 DNA follows: TGTGCCAGCAGTTACTCGATTAGCGGGAGGTACTCCTACGAGCAGTACTTC.

This chain connects TRBV12-3 or TRBV12-4 to TRBJ1-2; the match to TRBD1 covers 7 bases. The CDR3 is 15 residues long. After removal of 6 bases from V and 3 bases from J, the junction contained 10 bases not matched to a gene. As DNA, the CDR3 is TGTGCCAGCAGCACCCACAGGGGCCGAGACTATGGCTACACCTTC. Translated: CASSTHRGRDYGYTF.

V and J are TRBV24-1 and TRBJ2-1, with 9 bases that match TRBD1. Germline trimming cut 6 bases from V and 5 bases from J; bases unmatched to any gene: 10. The CDR3 extends over 16 amino acids. CDR1 and CDR2 (germline): KGHDR, SFDVKD. In nucleotides, the CDR3 is TGTGCCACCAGTCAACCGGGACAGGGAGGTAACAATGAGCAGTTCTTC. As protein: CATSQPGQGGNNEQFF.

The chain has TRBV10-3 and TRBJ2-2, with D perhaps TRBD2 (5 bases). Germline loops: CDR1 ENHRY, CDR2 SYGVKD. The ends were cut back, 0 bases at V and 8 bases at J, with 16 bases in the middle. This CDR3 spans 16 amino acids. CDR3 loop: CAISESKRAGIGELFF. CDR3 in DNA: TGTGCCATCAGTGAGTCGAAGAGGGCCGGGATAGGGGAGCTGTTTTTT.

This clonotype has only a few counts. V gene TRBV20-1 combines with J gene TRBJ1-1, with TRBD1 matching 7 bases. After removal of 1 base from V and 4 bases from J, the junction contained 3 bases not matched to a gene. CDR3 size: 13 residues. The V gene's germline CDR1 is DFQATT and CDR2 SNEGSKA (reference sequence). The CDR3 DNA reads TGCAGTGCTAGAGCTGACAGGGTCACTGAAGCTTTCTTT. Amino acids: CSARADRVTEAFF.

V and J are TRBV5-1 and TRBJ2-2; 7 bases are a match to TRBD1. Per the germline V gene, CDR1 is SGHRS and CDR2 is YFSETQ. CDR3 length: 15 amino acids. Trimming cost V 4 bases and J 1 base; bases outside gene matches: 4. CDR3 nucleotides: TGCGCCAGCAGCGATACAGGGGTGAACACCGGGGAGCTGTTTTTT. This encodes CASSDTGVNTGELFF. Complete variable domain (other parts from reference TRBV5-1 and TRBJ2-2): KAGVTQTPRYLIKTRGQQVTLSCSPISGHRSVSWYQQTPGQGLQFLFEYFSETQRNKGNFPGRFSGRQFSNSRSEMNVSTLELGDSALYLCASSDTGVNTGELFFGEGSRLTVL.

The chain's CDR3 is CSARVVGGTDTQYF. DNA for the CDR3: TGCAGTGCTAGAGTGGTGGGTGGCACAGATACGCAGTATTTT. The chain is built from TRBV20-1 and TRBJ2-3; D remains unclear. Per the germline V gene, CDR1 is DFQATT and CDR2 is SNEGSKA (reference sequence). The CDR3 has 14 amino acids. Between the trimmed V and J ends, which lost 1 base and 1 base, there was a span of 9 bases.

CDR3 sequence (DNA): TGTGCCAGCAGCCCAAGGGGGGGGGCGGATGAGACCCAGTACTTC. Residues: CASSPRGGADETQYF. The V and J genes are TRBV11-2 and TRBJ2-5; perhaps TRBD2 as D (7 bases). V lost 5 bases to trimming and J lost 5 bases, with 18 bases between them. CDR1 is SGHAT and CDR2 is FQNNGV in the germline V gene. The CDR3 loop spans 15 amino acids.

The sample holds a few counts of this clonotype. This chain joins TRBV30 and TRBJ1-5; D perhaps matches TRBD1 (5 bases). The CDR3 length is 14 residues. Germline assignment: CDR1 GTSNPN and CDR2 SVGIG (reference sequence). V gave up 0 bases and J gave up 3 bases, with 9 bases separating them. This CDR3 is CAWSVDSNNQPQHF. CDR3 bases: TGTGCCTGGAGTGTAGACAGCAACAATCAGCCCCAGCATTTT.

This clonotype was seen a handful of times. V gene TRBV12-3 or TRBV12-4 combines with J gene TRBJ1-1; D gene unclear. Trimming took off 6 bases at V and 4 bases at J, with 9 bases between the two ends. The CDR3 sequence is 12 residues long. CDR3 coding DNA: TGTGCCAGCAGCCGGACTATCACTGAAGCTTTCTTT. This sequence encodes CASSRTITEAFF.